The clone carrying this T cell receptor beta chain occurred many times. The length of the CDR3 is 15 residues. The germline gives CDR1 LGHDT, CDR2 YNNKEL (reference sequence). Trimming took off 3 bases at V and 7 bases at J, with 15 bases between the two ends. The data are from a study of molecular identifiers for immune sequencing clone quantification. TCRdb re-called the PCR reads with MiXCR, one entry per CDR3 protein. This table holds about 640,000 distinct CDR3 sequences, 15% to 20% found once. The TCR originated in a human donor in good health. Some libraries in this study had Jurkat cell RNA spiked in. The V gene is TRBV3-1, the J gene TRBJ2-2; TRBD2 might be the D (5 bases). The sample was naive CD8+ T cells from blood, with Jurkat cell RNA spiked in. Regarding subset: FACS-sorted CD8+CD4-CCR7+CD45RA+ naive T cells. CDR3 region: CASSHPSRGHGELFF. The DNA of the CDR3 is TGTGCCAGCAGCCACCCGTCCCGGGGTCACGGGGAGCTGTTTTTT.